A few counts support the clone carrying this T cell receptor (beta chain). Its antigen is unknown. This entry belongs to a study of response to subunit inactivated influenza vaccine. Whole-study results and caveats: T cells newly recruited by each seasonal influenza vaccination are few, the authors suggested.

Each CDR3 protein is one row after TCRdb ran MiXCR on the RT-PCR reads. The table includes hundreds of thousands of distinct CDR3 sequences, roughly 8.2% detected once. Germline values: CDR1 DFQATT, CDR2 SNEGSKA (reference sequence). CDR3 length: 11 residues. Trimming stripped 1 base from V and 7 bases from J, with 5 bases between. The rearrangement joins TRBV20-1 to TRBJ2-1; D may be TRBD2 (5 bases). The starting material was PBMCs from blood, obtained about 23 months after vaccination. This clonotype originated in a man between 50 and 75 years old who received an inactivated influenza vaccine. The CDR3 sequence is CSARGENEQFF. The CDR3 nucleotides are TGCAGTGCTAGAGGGGAGAATGAGCAGTTCTTC.